Included here is one T cell receptor beta chain sequence, with context. Its antigen remains unidentified. The data are from a study of graft-versus-host responses after intestinal transplantation. Study context: Each recipient received a multivisceral, liver-intestinal, or isolated intestinal graft.

Study findings and constraints: When patients had graft-donor T cell macrochimerism, their allografts held high graft-versus-host to host-versus-graft clonal ratios. With peak circulating GvH clone levels came an association with early post-transplant HvG declines.

CDR3 size: 15 residues. Germline V gene data show CDR1 as PRHDT and CDR2 as FYEKMQ (reference sequence). V was clipped by 5 bases and J by 4 bases, with 14 bases between them. Profiling relied on immunoSEQ multiplex PCR, and the TCRdb table lists in-frame clones only, not all of them. The sample lists about 130,000 clones; 80% to 95% were seen once. Source: unstimulated CD4+ T cells sorted from spleen or lymph node cells, taken before intestinal transplant. The sequence was collected from a human donor who received an intestinal transplant. V and J are TRBV13 and TRBJ1-4, with a tentative D call TRBD1 (6 bases). In DNA, the CDR3 is TGTGCCAGCAGCCCGTGGACAGCGGGTAATGAAAAACTGTTTTTT. Its protein is CASSPWTAGNEKLFF.